Listed below are T cell receptor beta chains from one sample, sequenced in a study of blood T cells in healthy people across ages. TCRdb re-called the 5' RACE reads with MiXCR, one entry per CDR3 protein. Of 1.5 million to 2 million distinct CDR3 sequences detected, approximately 30% appear once; the ten largest clones hold 7% to 9%. The sample taken for sequencing was blood. The source is a woman aged 25-40 years in good health. Both conserved end residues are part of each CDR3. A D gene is named only where the DNA matches it firmly. The size entry is marked missing in some rows and otherwise reads once, few, many or a size class.

clone_size: many
d_call: TRBD2
v_call: TRBV5-1
cdr3_aa: CASSLAGTSGGQETQYF

clone_size: few
d_call: NA
v_call: TRBV7-9
cdr3_aa: CASSRPMGSGGSYGYTF

clone_size: NA
d_call: NA
v_call: TRBV3-1
cdr3_aa: CASSQPGNTQYF

clone_size: NA
d_call: NA
v_call: TRBV5-1
cdr3_aa: CASSSRMDTQYF

clone_size: NA
d_call: TRBD2
v_call: TRBV27
cdr3_aa: CASSPLAGGTDMQYF

clone_size: many
d_call: NA
v_call: TRBV6-5
cdr3_aa: CASSSELGLEQYF

clone_size: few
d_call: NA
v_call: TRBV7-2
cdr3_aa: CASSLILLGYEQYF

clone_size: NA
d_call: NA
v_call: TRBV24-1
cdr3_aa: CATTAGGGRYDEQFF

clone_size: few
d_call: NA
v_call: TRBV7-9
cdr3_aa: CASSRSGTTDTQYF

clone_size: NA
d_call: TRBD1
v_call: TRBV30
cdr3_aa: CAWRKDRWANYGYTF

clone_size: NA
d_call: NA
v_call: TRBV2
cdr3_aa: CASSASGATGETQYF

clone_size: few
d_call: TRBD1
v_call: TRBV20-1
cdr3_aa: CSARDPGQNSYEQYF

clone_size: NA
d_call: NA
v_call: TRBV20-1
cdr3_aa: CSASLVASYEQYF

clone_size: NA
d_call: NA
v_call: TRBV20-1
cdr3_aa: CSASLNRVNTEAFF

clone_size: few
d_call: NA
v_call: TRBV6-2/TRBV6-3
cdr3_aa: CASSYLLTGASYNEQFF

clone_size: once
d_call: NA
v_call: TRBV29-1
cdr3_aa: CSVEGWGARGYTF

clone_size: few
d_call: NA
v_call: TRBV9
cdr3_aa: CASSADVGREQYF

clone_size: NA
d_call: NA
v_call: TRBV6-6
cdr3_aa: CASIAQGTGANVLTF

clone_size: NA
d_call: NA
v_call: TRBV7-9
cdr3_aa: CASSAPSRTAASGYTF

clone_size: few
d_call: NA
v_call: TRBV6-2/TRBV6-3
cdr3_aa: CASSPWAGNTEAFF

clone_size: NA
d_call: NA
v_call: TRBV2
cdr3_aa: CATGRGETQYF

clone_size: few
d_call: NA
v_call: TRBV7-9
cdr3_aa: CASSLVARTF

clone_size: few
d_call: NA
v_call: TRBV6-2/TRBV6-3
cdr3_aa: CASSYKVGRNEQFF

clone_size: few
d_call: TRBD2
v_call: TRBV7-8
cdr3_aa: CASSPITGTSGTETQYF

clone_size: NA
d_call: NA
v_call: TRBV5-6
cdr3_aa: CASSLAENPSNEKLFF

clone_size: NA
d_call: NA
v_call: TRBV7-9
cdr3_aa: CASGQDLLGEKLFF

clone_size: many
d_call: TRBD2
v_call: TRBV10-2
cdr3_aa: CASSDPTSGVRSGTQYF

clone_size: NA
d_call: NA
v_call: TRBV7-2
cdr3_aa: CASSPNRDGGEAFF

clone_size: many
d_call: NA
v_call: TRBV15
cdr3_aa: CATSRDGGGQPQHF

clone_size: many
d_call: NA
v_call: TRBV20-1
cdr3_aa: CSASAGTIYEQYF

clone_size: few
d_call: NA
v_call: TRBV7-9
cdr3_aa: CASSLALGGDGNTF

clone_size: NA
d_call: TRBD1
v_call: TRBV5-1
cdr3_aa: CASSQGQGHYEQYF

clone_size: NA
d_call: NA
v_call: TRBV24-1
cdr3_aa: CATSDGPLGGNEQFF

clone_size: NA
d_call: NA
v_call: TRBV28
cdr3_aa: CACAEGGGNTEAFF

clone_size: NA
d_call: NA
v_call: TRBV5-6
cdr3_aa: CASSSGQRREQYF

clone_size: many
d_call: NA
v_call: TRBV10-3
cdr3_aa: CAISELGNSYEQYF

clone_size: NA
d_call: TRBD1
v_call: TRBV5-6
cdr3_aa: CVSSLTGGQGGNQPQHF

clone_size: few
d_call: NA
v_call: TRBV7-9
cdr3_aa: CASSFALTTRGGLQTYEQYF

clone_size: NA
d_call: TRBD2
v_call: TRBV18
cdr3_aa: CASSPTSELNEQFF

clone_size: NA
d_call: TRBD2
v_call: TRBV7-9
cdr3_aa: CASSTDSGRADEQYF

clone_size: NA
d_call: TRBD2
v_call: TRBV29-1
cdr3_aa: CSVVRGETQYF

clone_size: NA
d_call: TRBD1
v_call: TRBV20-1
cdr3_aa: CSARPHRDSAYGYTF

clone_size: few
d_call: TRBD2
v_call: TRBV4-1
cdr3_aa: CASAGGAYNEQFF

clone_size: NA
d_call: TRBD1
v_call: TRBV12-3/TRBV12-4
cdr3_aa: CASSGTVSADVEYF

clone_size: NA
d_call: TRBD1
v_call: TRBV28
cdr3_aa: CASSSWDRGADTQYF

clone_size: few
d_call: NA
v_call: TRBV2
cdr3_aa: CASSEWRERTGELFF

clone_size: few
d_call: NA
v_call: TRBV7-9
cdr3_aa: CASSPRLGGRNEQFF

clone_size: few
d_call: TRBD2
v_call: TRBV12-5
cdr3_aa: CASGPVVAGGLEQFF

clone_size: NA
d_call: TRBD2
v_call: TRBV5-1
cdr3_aa: CASSSGRTSGGAAYNEQFF